This T cell receptor (beta chain) comes out of a study of blood T cell repertoires in COVID-19. Study-level information: In each case, the material was cDNA or gDNA derived from T cells, B-cell-depleted T cells, or PBMCs.

Assay used: immunoSEQ multiplex PCR; TCRdb lists only in-frame clones, some missing. The data show hundreds of thousands of clones, over 75% seen once. The CDR3 consists of 15 residues. Germline values: CDR1 ENHRY, CDR2 SYGVKD. The ends were cut back, 4 bases at V and 4 bases at J, with 15 bases in the middle. This sequence joins TRBV10-3 and TRBJ2-3; possible D gene TRBD1, 6 bases. This TCR was sampled from a man aged 18 to 30 with active or convalescent COVID-19. The specimen sequenced was peripheral blood. CDR3 DNA: TGTGCCATCAGTGGAGGGGGTTCGTTAGCAGATACGCAGTATTTT. Translation gives CAISGGGSLADTQYF.